The entry below describes one TCR beta chain. The data derive from a study of blood T cell repertoires in COVID-19. Across the study: There were acute and convalescent COVID-19 samples, and they came from the United States, Italy and Spain. The cDNA or gDNA used as material had been derived from T cells, B-cell-depleted T cells, or PBMCs.

Assay used: immunoSEQ multiplex PCR; TCRdb lists only in-frame clones, some missing. This table has 60,000 to 75,000 clones, roughly 90% appearing once. The CDR3 is 15 residues long. Looked up from germline, CDR1 is SNHLY and CDR2 is FYNNEI. Trimming removed 9 bases at V and 7 bases at J, with 22 bases between. This chain joins TRBV2 and TRBJ2-1, with D perhaps matching TRBD2 (5 bases). Input material: peripheral blood. This TCR came from a human donor in a cohort sampled during active COVID-19. The CDR3 region is CARHLSEGAANEQFF. CDR3 DNA sequence: TGTGCCAGACACCTTAGCGAGGGAGCAGCGAATGAGCAGTTCTTC.